Listed below are T cell receptor beta chains from one sample, sequenced in a study of CD4+ T cells in melanoma. Some clones are missing from TCRdb's copy, which holds only in-frame ones; the method was immunoSEQ multiplex PCR. This sample yields about 140,000 clones, of which around nine tenths are seen a single time; 1.5% belongs to the top ten. Receptor source: a human donor with melanoma. The CDR3 runs from the conserved cysteine through the conserved F or W. The order of the fields is clone size, J gene, V gene, D gene, CDR3 protein, CDR3 DNA. The D gene is left open where the match is weak. Clone size is given for some rows only: seen once, a few or many times, or a class if the clone is expanded.

once TRBJ1-5 TRBV30 . CAWSSGPNQPQHF TGTGCCTGGAGTTCCGGGCCCAATCAGCCCCAGCATTTT
. TRBJ1-1 TRBV6-1 . CASWEQGEFDTEAFF TGTGCCAGCTGGGAACAGGGTGAGTTTGACACTGAAGCTTTCTTT
. TRBJ1-5 TRBV10-3 TRBD1 CAISDRGTANQPQHF TGTGCCATCAGTGATCGCGGGACAGCTAATCAGCCCCAGCATTTT
few TRBJ1-1 TRBV9 . CASSTILQGNTEAFF TGTGCCAGCAGCACGATTTTACAGGGAAACACTGAAGCTTTCTTT
. TRBJ2-5 TRBV5-1 TRBD1 CASSLVGTATGETQYF TGCGCCAGCAGCTTGGTCGGGACAGCTACGGGGGAGACCCAGTACTTC
. TRBJ1-2 TRBV5-1 . CASSPSVGGYTF TGCGCCAGCAGCCCGAGTGTCGGGGGCTACACCTTC
. TRBJ1-1 TRBV2 . CASHRTQATEAFF TGTGCCAGCCACAGAACGCAGGCCACTGAAGCTTTCTTT
once TRBJ2-3 TRBV5-1 . CASSLRQQTGTQYF TGCGCCAGCAGCTTGCGGCAGCAGACCGGTACGCAGTATTTT
. TRBJ1-1 TRBV5-1 . CASGGTTNTEAFF TGCGCCAGCGGTGGGACAACTAACACTGAAGCTTTCTTT
once TRBJ2-5 TRBV7-6 TRBD2 CASSLIPGGTYQETQYF TGTGCCAGCAGCTTAATTCCGGGGGGAACGTACCAAGAGACCCAGTACTTC
. TRBJ1-4 TRBV5-1 . CASSLAENEKLFF TGCGCCAGCAGCTTGGCCGAAAATGAAAAACTGTTTTTT
. TRBJ2-3 TRBV10-2 TRBD1 CASRTGGAGADTQYF TGCGCCAGCAGAACAGGGGGCGCAGGAGCAGATACGCAGTATTTT
. TRBJ1-6 TRBV27 . CASSLGFNSPLHF TGTGCCAGCAGTTTAGGGTTCAATTCACCCCTCCACTTT
. TRBJ1-1 TRBV27 TRBD1 CASSSLWTGINTEAFF TGTGCCAGCAGTTCCCTCTGGACAGGGATAAACACTGAAGCTTTCTTT
. TRBJ2-7 TRBV7-2 TRBD2 CASSLIGLAGTNEQYF TGTGCCAGCAGCTTAATAGGACTAGCGGGGACTAACGAGCAGTACTTC
. TRBJ2-1 TRBV7-9 . CASSLVGAASSYNEQFF TGTGCCAGCAGCTTAGTTGGTGCAGCCTCTAGCTACAATGAGCAGTTCTTC
once TRBJ1-3 TRBV9 TRBD1 CASSLQGGVSGNTIYF TGTGCCAGCAGCCTCCAGGGGGGGGTCTCTGGAAACACCATATATTTT
. TRBJ2-2 TRBV5-1 . CASSLEFPPNTGELFF TGCGCCAGCAGCTTGGAATTCCCCCCGAACACCGGGGAGCTGTTTTTT
. TRBJ1-6 TRBV11-2 . CASSQGSYYSSYNSPLHF TGTGCCAGCAGCCAGGGGTCCTATTACTCCTCCTATAATTCACCCCTCCACTTT
. TRBJ2-7 TRBV30 TRBD1 CAWWGTGAYEQYF TGTGCCTGGTGGGGGACAGGGGCCTACGAGCAGTACTTC
. TRBJ1-4 TRBV7-6 TRBD1 CASSLATGGPVGELFF TGTGCCAGCAGCTTAGCCACAGGGGGACCCGTCGGGGAACTGTTTTTT
. TRBJ1-5 TRBV11-3 . CASSCNRDFNQPQHF TGTGCCAGCAGCTGTAACAGGGATTTCAATCAGCCCCAGCATTTT
. TRBJ1-2 TRBV29-1 . CSVENRVYGYTF TGCAGCGTTGAGAACAGAGTCTATGGCTACACCTTC
. TRBJ1-3 TRBV7-9 . CASSLATGIDGNTIYF TGTGCCAGCAGCTTAGCTACAGGGATTGATGGAAACACCATATATTTT
once TRBJ2-1 TRBV7-6 TRBD1 CASSLGQGAYNEQFF TGTGCCAGCAGCTTAGGACAGGGGGCCTACAATGAGCAGTTCTTC
few TRBJ1-4 TRBV5-6 TRBD1 CASSFTGGYEKLFF TGTGCCAGCAGCTTCACAGGGGGCTACGAAAAACTGTTTTTT
. TRBJ1-2 TRBV9 . CASSVGGGRATSYGYTF TGTGCCAGCAGCGTAGGCGGAGGACGGGCCACTAGCTATGGCTACACCTTC
. TRBJ1-1 TRBV28 TRBD1 CATGRGGLAEAFF TGTGCCACCGGCAGGGGGGGGTTGGCTGAAGCTTTCTTT
. TRBJ2-5 TRBV5-5 . CASSLGTGTWETQYF TGTGCCAGCAGCTTGGGCACAGGGACCTGGGAGACCCAGTACTTC
. TRBJ1-2 TRBV5-6 TRBD1 CASEDRAKVYGYTF TGTGCCAGCGAGGACAGGGCAAAAGTCTATGGCTACACCTTC
once TRBJ2-1 TRBV5-1 . CASSFVRASSYNEQFF TGCGCCAGCAGCTTCGTCAGGGCAAGCTCCTACAATGAGCAGTTCTTC
. TRBJ1-2 TRBV30 . CAWREKSGYTF TGTGCCTGGAGGGAAAAAAGTGGCTACACCTTC
. TRBJ2-7 TRBV20-1 . CSVKGSGEQYF TGCAGTGTAAAGGGGAGCGGCGAGCAGTACTTC
. TRBJ2-7 TRBV29-1 . CSVHSGIGEQYF TGCAGCGTCCATTCAGGGATTGGCGAGCAGTACTTC
. TRBJ2-3 TRBV5-1 TRBD1 CASSSGTVYSDTQYF TGCGCCAGCAGCTCCGGGACAGTATACTCAGATACGCAGTATTTT
. TRBJ2-1 TRBV5-1 TRBD2 CASSWLAGGNSYNEQFF TGCGCCAGCAGCTGGCTAGCGGGGGGCAACTCCTACAATGAGCAGTTCTTC
. TRBJ2-4 TRBV11-2 TRBD2 CASSLGLAGSIQYF TGTGCCAGCAGCTTAGGACTAGCGGGGAGCATTCAGTACTTC
. TRBJ1-2 TRBV7-9 . CASSLDGIYGYTF TGTGCCAGCTCCCTGGACGGGATCTATGGCTACACCTTC
. TRBJ2-7 TRBV2 TRBD1 CASRRQGSSYEQYF TGTGCCAGCAGAAGACAGGGGTCGTCTTACGAGCAGTACTTC
once TRBJ1-3 TRBV7-9 . CASSEPGTGNTIYF TGTGCCAGCAGCGAACCCGGCACTGGAAACACCATATATTTT